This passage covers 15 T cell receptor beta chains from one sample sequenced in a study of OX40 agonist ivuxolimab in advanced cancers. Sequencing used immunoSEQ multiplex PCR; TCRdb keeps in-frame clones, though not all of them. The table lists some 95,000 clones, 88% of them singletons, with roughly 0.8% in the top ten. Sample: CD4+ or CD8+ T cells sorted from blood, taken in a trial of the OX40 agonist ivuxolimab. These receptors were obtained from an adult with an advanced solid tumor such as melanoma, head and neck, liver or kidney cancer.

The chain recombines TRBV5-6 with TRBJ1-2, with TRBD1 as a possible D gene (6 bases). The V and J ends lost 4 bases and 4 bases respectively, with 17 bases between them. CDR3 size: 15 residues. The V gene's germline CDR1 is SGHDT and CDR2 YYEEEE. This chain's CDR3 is CASSIPGAGLYGYTF. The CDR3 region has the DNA TGTGCCAGCAGCATCCCGGGGGCAGGCCTCTATGGCTACACCTTC. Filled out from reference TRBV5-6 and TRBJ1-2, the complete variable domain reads DAGVTQSPTHLIKTRGQQVTLRCSPKSGHDTVSWYQQALGQGPQFIFQYYEEEERQRGNFPDRFSGHQFPNYSSELNVNALLLGDSALYLCASSIPGAGLYGYTFGSGTRLTVV.

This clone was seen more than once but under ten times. The CDR3 loop is CASNLLAGGGNEQFF. For the CDR3, the DNA is TGTGCCAGCAATTTACTAGCGGGAGGTGGCAATGAGCAGTTCTTC. This rearrangement joins TRBV2 to TRBJ2-1, with 12 bases lining up with TRBD2. The V gene end was trimmed by 7 bases and the J gene end by 6 bases; junction bases not matched to a gene: 7. Germline-derived CDR1 and CDR2 are SNHLY and FYNNEI. This CDR3 contains 15 residues.

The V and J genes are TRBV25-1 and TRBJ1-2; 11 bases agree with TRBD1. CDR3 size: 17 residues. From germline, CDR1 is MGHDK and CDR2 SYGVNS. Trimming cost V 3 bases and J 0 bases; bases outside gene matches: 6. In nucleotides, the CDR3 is TGTGCCAGCAGTGATTTCGGACAGGGGGCTCCTAACTATGGCTACACCTTC. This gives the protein CASSDFGQGAPNYGYTF.

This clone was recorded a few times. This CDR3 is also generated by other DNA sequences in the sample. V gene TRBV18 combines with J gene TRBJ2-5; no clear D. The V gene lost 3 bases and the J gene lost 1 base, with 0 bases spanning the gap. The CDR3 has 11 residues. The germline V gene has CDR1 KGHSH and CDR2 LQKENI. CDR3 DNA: TGTGCCAGCTCACCCCAAGAGACCCAGTACTTC. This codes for CASSPQETQYF.

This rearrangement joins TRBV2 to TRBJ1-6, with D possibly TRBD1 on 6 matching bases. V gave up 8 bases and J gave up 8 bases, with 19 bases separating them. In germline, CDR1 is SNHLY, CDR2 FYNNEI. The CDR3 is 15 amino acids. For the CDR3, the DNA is TGTGCCAGCTCCCTAGGTGGGGGGCGGGATTCACCCCTCCACTTT. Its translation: CASSLGGGRDSPLHF. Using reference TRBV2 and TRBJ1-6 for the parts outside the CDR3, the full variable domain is EPEVTQTPSHQVTQMGQEVILRCVPISNHLYFYWYRQILGQKVEFLVSFYNNEISEKSEIFDDQFSVERPDGSNFTLKIRSTKLEDSAMYFCASSLGGGRDSPLHFGNGTRLTVT.

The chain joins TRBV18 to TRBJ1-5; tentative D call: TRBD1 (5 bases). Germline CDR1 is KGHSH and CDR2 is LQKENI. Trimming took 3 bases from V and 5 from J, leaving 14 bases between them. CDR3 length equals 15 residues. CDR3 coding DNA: TGTGCCAGCTCACCCATCGCGGGGGAAGATCAGCCCCAGCATTTT. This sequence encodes CASSPIAGEDQPQHF. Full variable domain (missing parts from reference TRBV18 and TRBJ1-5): NAGVMQNPRHLVRRRGQEARLRCSPMKGHSHVYWYRQLPEEGLKFMVYLQKENIIDESGMPKERFSAEFPKEGPSILRIQQVVRGDSAAYFCASSPIAGEDQPQHFGDGTRLSIL.

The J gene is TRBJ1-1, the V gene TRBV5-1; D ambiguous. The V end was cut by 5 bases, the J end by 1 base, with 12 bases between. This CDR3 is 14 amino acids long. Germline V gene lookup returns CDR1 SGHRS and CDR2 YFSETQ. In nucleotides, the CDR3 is TGCGCCAGCAGATCTCCAGCCGGGAACACTGAAGCTTTCTTT. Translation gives CASRSPAGNTEAFF.

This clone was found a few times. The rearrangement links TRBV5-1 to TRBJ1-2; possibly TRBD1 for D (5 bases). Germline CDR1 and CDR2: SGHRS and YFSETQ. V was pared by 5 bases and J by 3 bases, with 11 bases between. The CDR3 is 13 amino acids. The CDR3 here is CASSSGTDYGYTF. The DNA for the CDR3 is TGCGCCAGCAGTTCCGGGACGGACTATGGCTACACCTTC.

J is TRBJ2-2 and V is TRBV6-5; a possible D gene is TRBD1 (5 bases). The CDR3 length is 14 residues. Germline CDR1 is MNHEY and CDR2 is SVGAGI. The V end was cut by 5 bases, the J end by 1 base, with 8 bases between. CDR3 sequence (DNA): TGTGCCAGCAGTCACGACAGGAACACCGGGGAGCTGTTTTTT. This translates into CASSHDRNTGELFF.

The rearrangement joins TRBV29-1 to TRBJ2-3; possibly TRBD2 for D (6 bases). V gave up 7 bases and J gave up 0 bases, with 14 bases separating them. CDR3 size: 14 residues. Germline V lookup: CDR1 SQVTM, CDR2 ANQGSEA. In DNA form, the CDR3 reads TGCAGCGGCAGCGGGCCCTCGAGCACAGATACGCAGTATTTT. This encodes CSGSGPSSTDTQYF.

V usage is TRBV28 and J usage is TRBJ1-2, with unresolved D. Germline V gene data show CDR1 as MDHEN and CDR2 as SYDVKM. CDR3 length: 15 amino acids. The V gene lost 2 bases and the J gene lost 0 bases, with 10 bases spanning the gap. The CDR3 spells CASSLAAETNYGYTF. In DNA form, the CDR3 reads TGTGCCAGCAGTTTAGCGGCGGAGACTAACTATGGCTACACCTTC.

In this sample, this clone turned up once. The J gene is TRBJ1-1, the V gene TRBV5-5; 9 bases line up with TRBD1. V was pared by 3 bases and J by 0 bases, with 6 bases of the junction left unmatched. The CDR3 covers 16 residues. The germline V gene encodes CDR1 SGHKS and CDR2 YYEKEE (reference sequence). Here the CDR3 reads CASSSGTGGLNTEAFF. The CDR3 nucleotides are TGTGCCAGCAGCTCCGGTACAGGGGGCTTGAACACTGAAGCTTTCTTT.

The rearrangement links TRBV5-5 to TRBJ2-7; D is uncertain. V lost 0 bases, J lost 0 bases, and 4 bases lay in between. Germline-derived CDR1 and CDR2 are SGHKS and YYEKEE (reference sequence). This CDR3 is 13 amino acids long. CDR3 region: CASSLAVSYEQYV. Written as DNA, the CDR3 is TGTGCCAGCAGCTTGGCAGTCTCCTACGAGCAGTACGTC.

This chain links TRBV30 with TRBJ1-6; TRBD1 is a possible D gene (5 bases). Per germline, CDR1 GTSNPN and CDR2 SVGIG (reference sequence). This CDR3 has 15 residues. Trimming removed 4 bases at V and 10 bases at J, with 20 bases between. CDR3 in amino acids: CAWTAEAWGESPLHF. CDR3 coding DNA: TGTGCCTGGACTGCGGAAGCCTGGGGCGAATCACCCCTCCACTTT. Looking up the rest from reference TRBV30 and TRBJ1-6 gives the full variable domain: SQTIHQWPATLVQPVGSPLSLECTVEGTSNPNLYWYRQAAGRGLQLLFYSVGIGQISSEVPQNLSASRPQDRQFILSSKKLLLSDSGFYLCAWTAEAWGESPLHFGNGTRLTVT.

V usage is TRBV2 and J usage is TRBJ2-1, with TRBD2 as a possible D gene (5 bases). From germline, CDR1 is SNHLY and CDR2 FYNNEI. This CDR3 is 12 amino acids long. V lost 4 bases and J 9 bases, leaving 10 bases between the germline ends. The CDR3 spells CASSGGDVEQFF. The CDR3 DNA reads TGTGCCAGCAGTGGGGGAGACGTTGAGCAGTTCTTC.